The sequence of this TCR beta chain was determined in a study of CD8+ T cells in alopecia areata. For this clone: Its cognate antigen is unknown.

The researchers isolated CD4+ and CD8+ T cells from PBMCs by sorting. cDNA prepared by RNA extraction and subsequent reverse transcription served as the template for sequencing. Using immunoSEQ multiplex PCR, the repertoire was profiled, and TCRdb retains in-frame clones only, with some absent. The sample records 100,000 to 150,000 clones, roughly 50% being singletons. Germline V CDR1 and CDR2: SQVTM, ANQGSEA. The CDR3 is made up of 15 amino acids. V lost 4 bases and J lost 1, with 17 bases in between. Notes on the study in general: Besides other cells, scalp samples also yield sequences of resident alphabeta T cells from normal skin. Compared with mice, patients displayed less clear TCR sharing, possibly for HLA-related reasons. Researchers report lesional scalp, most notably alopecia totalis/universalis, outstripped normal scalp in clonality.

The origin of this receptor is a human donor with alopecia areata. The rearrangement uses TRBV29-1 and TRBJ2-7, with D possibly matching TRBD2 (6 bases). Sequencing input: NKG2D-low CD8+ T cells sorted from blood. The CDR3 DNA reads TGCAGCGTTGGCAGGTTTGGAGCGGGTTCCTACGAGCAGTACTTC. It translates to CSVGRFGAGSYEQYF.